Listed below are T cell receptor beta chains from one sample, sequenced in a study of graft-versus-host responses after intestinal transplantation. Measured with immunoSEQ multiplex PCR; TCRdb has only the in-frame clones, and not every one. Counted here are about 110,000 clones, approximately 88% occurring once; the ten biggest clones make up about 0.75%. Their antigens remain unidentified. Sequenced material: unstimulated CD4+ T cells sorted from spleen or lymph node cells, taken before transplant. These receptors all stem from a human donor who was the organ donor for an intestinal transplant. Each CDR3 is given with its conserved first and last residue. A D gene is named only where the DNA matches it firmly. Clone size, where shown, is once, few, many, or a class for clones that have expanded.

clone_size	v_call	d_call	j_call	cdr3_length	cdr3_nt	cdr3_aa
-	TRBV6-1	-	TRBJ1-5	15	TGTGCCAGCAGTTTGTCCACCCATAGCAATCAGCCCCAGCATTTT	CASSLSTHSNQPQHF
-	TRBV6-6	-	TRBJ2-5	15	TGTGCCAGCAGTCCACATTGGGATCCGGCGGAGACCCAGTACTTC	CASSPHWDPAETQYF
-	TRBV11-2	-	TRBJ1-6	14	TGTGCCAGCAGCCTAGCAAGACCGAATTCACCCCTCCACTTT	CASSLARPNSPLHF
-	TRBV5-1	-	TRBJ1-6	14	TGCGCCAGCAGCTTGGGGGTGACGGGATCACCCCTCCACTTT	CASSLGVTGSPLHF
-	TRBV15	-	TRBJ2-2	14	TGTGCCACCAGCAGAGATCTAGGCACGCGGGAGCTGTTTTTT	CATSRDLGTRELFF
-	TRBV5-1	-	TRBJ2-1	16	TGCGCCAGCAGCTTGGCGCGGACAGCGGATGCGGATGAGCAGTTCTTC	CASSLARTADADEQFF
-	TRBV7-9	-	TRBJ2-7	12	TGTGCCAGCAGCTCTATTACAGGGTTGCGGTACTTC	CASSSITGLRYF
once	TRBV9	-	TRBJ2-7	15	TGTGCCAGCAGCGTAGGCCCAGGGGCCGGCTACGAGCAGTACTTC	CASSVGPGAGYEQYF
-	TRBV29-1	-	TRBJ1-3	13	TGCAGCGCCAGACTGACCTCTGGAAACACCATATATTTT	CSARLTSGNTIYF
-	TRBV10-3	TRBD2	TRBJ2-3	15	TGTGCCATCAGTGACTCCCAAGCGGGAGTAGATACGCAGTATTTT	CAISDSQAGVDTQYF
once	TRBV2	-	TRBJ2-7	13	TGTGCCAGCAGGAGGAGGGGGTTCGACGAGCAGTACTTC	CASRRRGFDEQYF
-	TRBV5-6	-	TRBJ2-1	13	TGTGCCAGCAGACAGGGCCTACAAGGTGAGCAGTTCTTC	CASRQGLQGEQFF
once	TRBV6-6	-	TRBJ2-1	13	TGTGCCAGCAGTCCTTGGACAAACAATGAGCAGTTCTTC	CASSPWTNNEQFF
once	TRBV15	-	TRBJ2-7	15	TGTGCCACCAGCAGAGAGCCGCAGGGGCCCTACGAGCAGTACTTC	CATSREPQGPYEQYF
-	TRBV5-1	-	TRBJ2-3	11	TGCGCCAGCAGCTACACAGATACGCAGTATTTT	CASSYTDTQYF
-	TRBV6-5	TRBD1	TRBJ1-4	15	TGTGCCAGCAGTATGTCTGGACAGGGGAATGAAAAACTGTTTTTT	CASSMSGQGNEKLFF
-	TRBV11-1	TRBD1	TRBJ1-5	18	TGTGCCAGCAGCTTCTGGGTTGGGACAGGAGAAAGCAATCAGCCCCAGCATTTT	CASSFWVGTGESNQPQHF
few	TRBV6-6	-	TRBJ1-2	14	TGTGCCAGCAGTTACGAAGGGTTAGACTATGGCTACACCTTC	CASSYEGLDYGYTF
-	TRBV6-6	-	TRBJ2-7	14	TGTGCCACCAGTGACCTACCCCCTGGACGCGAGCAGTACTTC	CATSDLPPGREQYF
-	TRBV4-2	-	TRBJ2-1	15	TGTGCCAGCAGCCAGGGGAGGGGGGCATTTGATGAGCAGTTCTTC	CASSQGRGAFDEQFF
-	TRBV9	-	TRBJ1-3	15	TGTGCCAGCAGCGACCCCGGGAGGGTTAGAAACACCATATATTTT	CASSDPGRVRNTIYF
-	TRBV27	-	TRBJ1-2	13	TGTGCCAGCAGTAAAAGGGGGGACTATGGCTACACCTTC	CASSKRGDYGYTF
-	TRBV6-5	-	TRBJ1-3	14	TGTGCCAGCAGTCAAACCAGGACTGGAAACACCATATATTTT	CASSQTRTGNTIYF
-	TRBV6-5	TRBD1	TRBJ1-4	15	TGTGCCAGCAGAATATGGGGACAGGCTAATGAAAAACTGTTTTTT	CASRIWGQANEKLFF
-	TRBV10-3	-	TRBJ2-3	17	TGTGCCATCAGTGAGCCAAGACACGAACCGGGCACAGATACGCAGTATTTT	CAISEPRHEPGTDTQYF
once	TRBV9	TRBD2	TRBJ2-7	14	TGTGCCAGCAGCGTGACTAGCGGGAGAGGCGAGCAGTACTTC	CASSVTSGRGEQYF
once	TRBV27	-	TRBJ2-7	13	TGTGCCTCCCGGTTGAGGGAAATTGGCGAGCAGTACTTC	CASRLREIGEQYF
-	TRBV5-5	TRBD1	TRBJ2-7	15	TGTGCCAGCAGCTTGCGACAGGGGCCAACCTACGAGCAGTACTTC	CASSLRQGPTYEQYF
-	TRBV7-2	-	TRBJ2-7	15	TGTGCCAGCAGCCTCCGGACAGACCCGGCCTACGAGCAGTACTTC	CASSLRTDPAYEQYF
once	TRBV6-5	-	TRBJ1-1	14	TGTACCAGCAGTTTTAACAGGGTTTCAACTGAAGCTTTCTTT	CTSSFNRVSTEAFF
-	TRBV19	TRBD1	TRBJ2-1	15	TGTGCCAGTAGTAGACCGGGACAGGGGATCAATGAGCAGTTCTTC	CASSRPGQGINEQFF
-	TRBV9	TRBD1	TRBJ2-7	16	TGTGCCAGCAGCGCAGGCAGGGGGCCTAGAAACTACGAGCAGTACTTC	CASSAGRGPRNYEQYF
once	TRBV9	-	TRBJ2-2	13	TGTGCCAGCAGCGTGGGGTTGGCCGGGGAGCTGTTTTTT	CASSVGLAGELFF
-	TRBV5-5	-	TRBJ2-7	11	TGTGCCAGCAGCAGGAACTACGAGCAGTACTTC	CASSRNYEQYF
-	TRBV6-5	-	TRBJ1-1	13	TGTGCCAGCAGTGATATCCAAGGCACTGAAGCTTTCTTT	CASSDIQGTEAFF
once	TRBV5-4	TRBD2	TRBJ2-7	15	TGTGCCAGCAGCCCTAGCGGGGGGAGGAACTACGAGCAGTACTTC	CASSPSGGRNYEQYF
-	TRBV18	-	TRBJ2-5	11	TGTGCCAGCTCACCTCAAGAGACCCAGTACTTC	CASSPQETQYF